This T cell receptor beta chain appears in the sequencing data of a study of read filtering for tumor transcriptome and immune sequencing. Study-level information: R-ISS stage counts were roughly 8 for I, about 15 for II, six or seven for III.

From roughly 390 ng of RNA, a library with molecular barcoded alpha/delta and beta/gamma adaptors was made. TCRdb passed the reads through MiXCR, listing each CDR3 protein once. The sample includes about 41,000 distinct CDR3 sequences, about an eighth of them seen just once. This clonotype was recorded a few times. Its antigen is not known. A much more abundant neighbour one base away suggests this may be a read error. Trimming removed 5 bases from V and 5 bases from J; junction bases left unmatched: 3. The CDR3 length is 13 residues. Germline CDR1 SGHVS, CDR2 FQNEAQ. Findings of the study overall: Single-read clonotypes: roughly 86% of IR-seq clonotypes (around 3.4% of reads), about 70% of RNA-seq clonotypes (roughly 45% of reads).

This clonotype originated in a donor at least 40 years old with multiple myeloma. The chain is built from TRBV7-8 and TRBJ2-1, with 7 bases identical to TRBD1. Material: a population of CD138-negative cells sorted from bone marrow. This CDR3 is CASSRQGNNEQFF. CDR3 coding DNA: TGTGCCAGCAGCAGACAGGGTAACAATGAGCAGTTCTTC.